What follows are 4 T cell receptor beta chains derived from one specimen sequenced in a study of cytomegalovirus exposure and HLA in healthy donors. The PCR ran on 60 Vbeta and 13 Jbeta primers. Clones were sequenced by immunoSEQ multiplex PCR, and TCRdb holds only the in-frame ones, with some missing. Found here are around 150,000 clones, 61% of them singletons; the top ten hold approximately 1.7%. Sequenced material: PBMCs. All receptors derive from a male donor in good health and CMV-seronegative.

This clone was seen a handful of times. The J gene is TRBJ2-5, the V gene TRBV2; possibly TRBD2 for D (7 bases). Germline-derived CDR1 and CDR2 are SNHLY and FYNNEI. The V end lost 4 bases, the J end lost 5 bases, and 14 bases lay between the germline ends. CDR3 length equals 14 residues. The CDR3 region is CASSVEGGGETQYF. The CDR3 region has the DNA TGTGCCAGCAGTGTGGAGGGGGGAGGGGAGACCCAGTACTTC.

This sequence joins TRBV29-1 and TRBJ2-5, with 7 bases matching TRBD2. In germline, CDR1 is SQVTM, CDR2 ANQGSEA. This CDR3 contains 14 residues. Trimming cost V 4 bases and J 2 bases; bases outside gene matches: 7. The CDR3 loop reads CSVGAPGGQETQYF. In DNA, the CDR3 is TGCAGCGTTGGAGCACCGGGGGGACAAGAGACCCAGTACTTC.

The rearrangement joins TRBV19 to TRBJ2-7, with 8 bases aligning to TRBD1. CDR1 and CDR2 from the germline V gene are LNHDA and SQIVND (reference sequence). CDR3 length: 15 amino acids. The ends lost 4 bases at V and 0 bases at J; junction bases unmatched: 5. The CDR3 coding sequence is TGTGCCAGTAGTACCTGGGACAGGAGCTCCTACGAGCAGTACTTC. This gives the protein CASSTWDRSSYEQYF.

V gene TRBV11-2 combines with J gene TRBJ1-2, with D maybe TRBD1 (6 bases). There are 13 residues in the CDR3. CDR1 is SGHAT and CDR2 is FQNNGV in the germline V gene. V was shortened by 5 bases and J by 5 bases, with 12 bases between the two germline ends. The CDR3 DNA sequence: TGTGCCAGCAGCCTGCGGACAGAGTATGGCTACACCTTC. Amino acids: CASSLRTEYGYTF.